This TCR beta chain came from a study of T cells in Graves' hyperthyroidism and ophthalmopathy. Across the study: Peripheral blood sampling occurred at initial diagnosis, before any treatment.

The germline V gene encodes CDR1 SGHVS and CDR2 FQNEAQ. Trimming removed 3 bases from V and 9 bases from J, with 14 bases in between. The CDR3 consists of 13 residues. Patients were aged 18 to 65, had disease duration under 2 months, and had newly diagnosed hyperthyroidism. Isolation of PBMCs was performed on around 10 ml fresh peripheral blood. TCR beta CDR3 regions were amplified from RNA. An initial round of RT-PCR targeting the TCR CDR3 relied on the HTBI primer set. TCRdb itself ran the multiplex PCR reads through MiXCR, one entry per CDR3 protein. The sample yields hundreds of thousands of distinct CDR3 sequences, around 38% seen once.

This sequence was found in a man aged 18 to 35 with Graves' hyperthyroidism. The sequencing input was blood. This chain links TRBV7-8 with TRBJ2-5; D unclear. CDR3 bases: TGTGCCAGCAGCTTGGATGGGGATCAGCCCCAGTACTTC. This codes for CASSLDGDQPQYF. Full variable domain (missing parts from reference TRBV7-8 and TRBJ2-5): GAGVSQSPRYKVAKRGQDVALRCDPISGHVSLFWYQQALGQGPEFLTYFQNEAQLDKSGLPSDRFFAERPEGSVSTLKIQRTQQEDSAVYLCASSLDGDQPQYFGPGTRLLVL.